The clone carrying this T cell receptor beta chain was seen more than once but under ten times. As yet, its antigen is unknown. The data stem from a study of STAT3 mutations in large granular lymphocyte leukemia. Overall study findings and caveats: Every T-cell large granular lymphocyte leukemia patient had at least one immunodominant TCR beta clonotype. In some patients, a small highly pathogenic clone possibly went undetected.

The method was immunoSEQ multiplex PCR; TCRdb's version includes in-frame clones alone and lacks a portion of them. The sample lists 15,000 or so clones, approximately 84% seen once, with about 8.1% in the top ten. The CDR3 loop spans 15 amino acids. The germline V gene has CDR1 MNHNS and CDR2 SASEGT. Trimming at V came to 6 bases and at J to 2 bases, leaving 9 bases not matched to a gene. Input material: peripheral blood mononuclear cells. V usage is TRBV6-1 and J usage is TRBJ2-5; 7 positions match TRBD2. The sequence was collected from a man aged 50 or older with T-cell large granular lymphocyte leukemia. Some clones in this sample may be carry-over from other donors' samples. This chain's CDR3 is CASSPNLAEQETQYF. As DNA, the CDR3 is TGTGCCAGCAGCCCCAATCTAGCGGAACAAGAGACCCAGTACTTC.